The source of this T cell receptor beta chain is a study of blood T cells in healthy people across ages. As concerns this clonotype: Its antigen is as yet unknown.

Sample donors were healthy Caucasian individuals that came from Russia, aged roughly 6 to 95. Per sample, extraction of total RNA gave at least 5.5 micrograms in every case. A second PCR, run for roughly 7 to 11 cycles, used a sample-barcoded 5' primer plus a J-beta primer mix. Each CDR3 protein gets one entry after TCRdb re-called the 5' RACE reads with MiXCR. In the table there are about 640,000 distinct CDR3 sequences, approximately 59% of which are singletons. Whole-study results and caveats: Unsorted PBMC material precluded a definitive naive versus antigen-experienced comparison.

Germline CDR1 is SGHAT and CDR2 is FQNNGV. CDR3 length equals 14 residues. Losses at the gene ends were 5 bases for V and 1 base for J; bases not matched to a gene: 5. The receptor comes from a man in his 60s in good health. The chain uses TRBV11-2 and TRBJ2-7, with 7 bases lining up with TRBD1. The sample was blood. CDR3 sequence: CASSRGQLSYEQYF. In nucleotides, the CDR3 is TGTGCCAGCAGCCGGGGACAGTTATCCTACGAGCAGTACTTC. Complete variable domain (other parts from reference TRBV11-2 and TRBJ2-7): EAGVAQSPRYKIIEKRQSVAFWCNPISGHATLYWYQQILGQGPKLLIQFQNNGVVDDSQLPKDRFSAERLKGVDSTLKIQPAKLEDSAVYLCASSRGQLSYEQYFGPGTRLTVT.